The rows below give T cell receptor beta chains drawn from one sample of a study of blood T cell repertoires in COVID-19. Sequencing used immunoSEQ multiplex PCR; TCRdb keeps in-frame clones, though not all of them. The table records 350,000 or so clones, about 86% of them present only once. Material for sequencing was PBMCs or T cells enriched from blood (not recorded which). The source is a woman aged 40 to 50 with acute COVID-19. Both conserved end residues are part of each CDR3. D genes are given only for firm matches. Some rows have no size entry. The others give once, few or many, or a class for an expanded clone.

>TRBV6-5|TRBD1|NA|TRBJ2-1
TGTGCCAGCAGTTACTCGCCCTTGCAGGGGGTCGGAGAGCAGTTCTTC
CASSYSPLQGVGEQFF
>TRBV9|NA|NA|TRBJ2-2
TGTGCCAGCGGCGCCCAGACTATTACAGGGGAGCTGTTTTTT
CASGAQTITGELFF
>TRBV4-2|NA|NA|TRBJ1-4
TGTGCCAGCAGCCCAAACCCCACAGGTGGGAATGAAAAACTGTTTTTT
CASSPNPTGGNEKLFF
>TRBV5-4|NA|NA|TRBJ2-3
TGTGCCAGCACCCTCAAGGGAGGCACAGATACGCAGTATTTT
CASTLKGGTDTQYF
>TRBV27|TRBD1|NA|TRBJ2-5
TGTGCCAGCAGTAAAGACAGGGCAGAGACCCAGTACTTC
CASSKDRAETQYF
>TRBV10-3|NA|NA|TRBJ1-3
TGTGCCATCAGTGAGTCCACTGGACAGAGCTCTGGAAACACCATATATTTT
CAISESTGQSSGNTIYF
>TRBV28|NA|NA|TRBJ2-5
TGTGCCAGCAACACGGGACTTAACTCCCGGTACTTC
CASNTGLNSRYF
>TRBV9|TRBD2|once|TRBJ2-7
TGTGCCAGCAGCCCACGGACTAGCGGGGGCTACGAGCAGTACTTC
CASSPRTSGGYEQYF
>TRBV5-4|NA|NA|TRBJ2-7
TGTGCCAGCACCCAGGACTCCTCCCGGTACGAGCAGTACTTC
CASTQDSSRYEQYF
>TRBV12-3/TRBV12-4|NA|NA|TRBJ1-2
TGTGCCAGCAGGGCGGGGGATGGCTACACCTTC
CASRAGDGYTF
>TRBV4-2|TRBD1|NA|TRBJ1-4
TGTGCCAGCAGCCAAGACGACAGGGAAGTTTCAAAACTGTTTTTT
CASSQDDREVSKLFF
>TRBV6-2/TRBV6-3|TRBD1|NA|TRBJ1-1
TGTGCCAGCAGTTTGACAGGGTTGAGCACTGAAGCTTTCTTT
CASSLTGLSTEAFF
>TRBV12-3/TRBV12-4|NA|NA|TRBJ2-7
TGTGCCAGCAGCTTCTCCGAGACTAGCGAGCAGTACTTC
CASSFSETSEQYF
>TRBV7-2|NA|NA|TRBJ1-2
TGTGCCAGCAGCTTAGGGCAGGAGGGTTTGGCGCGGGCCAACTATGGCTACACCTTC
CASSLGQEGLARANYGYTF
>TRBV11-2|NA|NA|TRBJ2-3
TGTGCCAGCAGCTTAGGAGTGTCAGGGACAGATACGCAGTATTTT
CASSLGVSGTDTQYF
>TRBV20-1|TRBD1|once|TRBJ1-4
TGCAGTGCTAGTCCCTTGGACAGGGGGAACGAAAAACTGTTTTTT
CSASPLDRGNEKLFF
>TRBV29-1|TRBD2|NA|TRBJ2-1
TGCAGCGGAGTAGCGGGGGTATACAATGAGCAGTTCTTC
CSGVAGVYNEQFF
>TRBV19|NA|NA|TRBJ2-3
TGTGCCAGTAGTATAATTTTGGGAGCGCAGTATTTT
CASSIILGAQYF
>TRBV6-5|TRBD1|once|TRBJ1-4
TGTGCCAGCAGACGACAGGGGGGGGACGAAAAACTGTTTTTT
CASRRQGGDEKLFF
>TRBV7-9|TRBD1|NA|TRBJ1-6
TGTGCCAGCAGGTCACGGACAGGACTTATGTCACCCCTCCACTTT
CASRSRTGLMSPLHF
>TRBV27|TRBD1|NA|TRBJ1-1
TGTGCCAGCAGCTGGGTCGGGACAGGGGCTAACACTGAAGCTTTCTTT
CASSWVGTGANTEAFF
>TRBV5-1|NA|NA|TRBJ1-1
TGCGCCAGCAGTTCATTGTTATCGACAGGGAACACTGAAGCTTTCTTT
CASSSLLSTGNTEAFF
>TRBV4-3|TRBD2|NA|TRBJ2-1
TGCGCCAGCAGCCGGCGGTCCGGGGCTAGCGGGAGCGGGGGACTTGAGCAGTTCTTC
CASSRRSGASGSGGLEQFF
>TRBV2|TRBD1|few|TRBJ1-6
TGTGCCAGCCATAGGGGGCAGAATTCACCCCTCCACTTT
CASHRGQNSPLHF
>TRBV24-1|TRBD1|NA|TRBJ1-5
TGTGCCACCAGTGACCATGGACAGGGGAATCAGCCCCAGCATTTT
CATSDHGQGNQPQHF
>TRBV5-4|TRBD1|NA|TRBJ1-1
TGTGCCAGCAGCTTGTTGGGCAGGGGGTTTTCTGAAGCTTTCTTT
CASSLLGRGFSEAFF
>TRBV29-1|TRBD1|NA|TRBJ1-2
TGCAGCGTTGTGGCCGTGGACAGGCACATATCCAACTATGGCTACACCTTC
CSVVAVDRHISNYGYTF
>TRBV7-9|NA|NA|TRBJ1-3
TGTGCCAGCAGTTCCGGCGGGGGGTCCATAATCCACTCTGGAAACACCATATATTTT
CASSSGGGSIIHSGNTIYF
>TRBV6-6|NA|NA|TRBJ1-6
TGTGCCAGCAGTTACCTATCACCCCTCCACTTT
CASSYLSPLHF
>TRBV7-9|TRBD2|NA|TRBJ2-5
TGTGCCAGCAGCCCGACGGGACTAGCGGTTGAGACCCAGTACTTC
CASSPTGLAVETQYF
>TRBV11-2|TRBD2|NA|TRBJ2-3
TGTGCCAGCAGCGAGGGAAGCGGGAGGGTCGCAGATACGCAGTATTTT
CASSEGSGRVADTQYF
>TRBV28|TRBD1|NA|TRBJ2-1
TGTGCCACCTTAGGACAGGCCATCTACAATGAGCAGTTCTTC
CATLGQAIYNEQFF
>TRBV15|TRBD1|NA|TRBJ1-5
TGTGCCACCAGCGTCGACAGGGGCGGACAGCCCCAGCATTTT
CATSVDRGGQPQHF
>TRBV7-2|TRBD2|NA|TRBJ2-3
TGTGCCAGCAGCTTAGTAGCTAGCGGGACCACAGATACGCAGTATTTT
CASSLVASGTTDTQYF
>TRBV7-8|TRBD1|NA|TRBJ1-6
TGTGCCAGCAGCTTCCAATTTGACAGGGGGAATTCACCCCTCCACTTT
CASSFQFDRGNSPLHF
>TRBV5-1|NA|NA|TRBJ2-5
TGCGCCAGCAGCTGGTTTGTCCTCCCGACAAGACTGGAAGGGGGAGAGACCCAGTACTTC
CASSWFVLPTRLEGGETQYF
>TRBV3-1/TRBV3-2|NA|NA|TRBJ2-5
TGTGCCAGCAGCCAAGCCCGGGGTCTACAAGAGACCCAGTACTTC
CASSQARGLQETQYF
>TRBV6-5|NA|NA|TRBJ2-7
TGTGCCACCAGGTCCCTCGAGCAGTACTTC
CATRSLEQYF
>TRBV4-2|NA|NA|TRBJ1-1
TGTGCCAGCAGCCAAGGACGACAGCCTATGAACACTGAAGCTTTCTTT
CASSQGRQPMNTEAFF
>TRBV5-1|NA|NA|TRBJ2-7
TGCGCCAGCAGCTTTGGTCAGGGCGAGTCAGCCTGGGGCTACGAGCAGTACTTC
CASSFGQGESAWGYEQYF
>TRBV7-6|NA|NA|TRBJ1-2
TGTGCCAGCAGCTTCGAACAGAACTATGGCTACACCTTC
CASSFEQNYGYTF
>TRBV29-1|NA|NA|TRBJ2-7
TGCAGCGCCCTGGTGCGGAGTTCCTACGAGCAGTACTTC
CSALVRSSYEQYF
>TRBV18|TRBD1|NA|TRBJ1-3
TGTGCCAGCTCACCCCAGACAGGGGGCACTGGAAACACCATATATTTT
CASSPQTGGTGNTIYF
>TRBV18|TRBD1|NA|TRBJ1-6
TGTGCCAGCTCACCCGTGACAGGGGGTAATTCACCCCTCCACTTT
CASSPVTGGNSPLHF
>TRBV7-3|TRBD2|NA|TRBJ2-1
TGTGCCAGCAGCCCAGCGGGGGGGCCTTACAATGAGCAGTTCTTC
CASSPAGGPYNEQFF
>TRBV6-2/TRBV6-3|TRBD2|NA|TRBJ2-1
TGTGCCAGCAGTTACCCCGTGGGGCAGGTGGGGACTAGGTCCTACAATGAGCAGTTCTTC
CASSYPVGQVGTRSYNEQFF
>TRBV27|NA|NA|TRBJ1-4
TGTGCCAGCAGTCCAGGGTTTAGTAATGAAAAACTGTTTTTT
CASSPGFSNEKLFF
>TRBV7-2|NA|NA|TRBJ1-1
TGTGCCAGCAGCTTAGCCGGAGGGGCGGCGACTGAAGCTTTCTTT
CASSLAGGAATEAFF
>TRBV7-2|NA|NA|TRBJ1-5
TGTGCCAGCAGCTTCAGCAGGGAGGAGCCCCAGCATTTT
CASSFSREEPQHF
>TRBV11-2|NA|once|TRBJ1-1
TGTGCCAGCAGCTTATTGGTAGCCCCGAACACTGAAGCTTTCTTT
CASSLLVAPNTEAFF
>TRBV4-2|TRBD2|NA|TRBJ2-2
TGTGCCAGCAGCCAAGAGGTTCTAGCGGGACGTACCGGGGAGCTGTTTTTT
CASSQEVLAGRTGELFF
>TRBV7-9|TRBD1|NA|TRBJ1-2
TGTGCCAGCAGCTCCGGACAGGGGGCTTATGGCTACACCTTC
CASSSGQGAYGYTF
>TRBV7-9|TRBD1|few|TRBJ1-2
TGTGCCAGCAGCGAAACGTTAGGACAGGGAAACCTTTATGGCTACACCTTC
CASSETLGQGNLYGYTF
>TRBV13|TRBD2|NA|TRBJ2-7
TGTGCCAGCAGCTTAGGAGGCGGGAGTAGTGACGAGCAGTACTTC
CASSLGGGSSDEQYF
>TRBV7-2|TRBD1|few|TRBJ1-1
TGTGCCAGCAGCTTAGACAGGGGAACTGAAGCTTTCTTT
CASSLDRGTEAFF
>TRBV5-5|NA|NA|TRBJ2-7
TGTGCCAGCAGCTTAAGACAGGTACCTCCTGGGGAGCAGTACTTC
CASSLRQVPPGEQYF
>TRBV18|NA|few|TRBJ2-7
TGTGCCAGCTCACTCAGACAGGCGACAATCCCCTACGAGCAGTACTTC
CASSLRQATIPYEQYF